A single sample gave rise to the 30 T cell receptor beta chains below, sequenced in a study of T cells in Graves' hyperthyroidism and ophthalmopathy. Amplification targeted TCR beta CDR3 regions from RNA transcripts. RT-PCR in the first round (using the HTBI primer set) targeted the TCR CDR3. Each CDR3 protein is one row after TCRdb ran MiXCR on the multiplex PCR reads. The profile covers about 570,000 distinct CDR3 sequences, with approximately 15% appearing a single time and 14% taken by the ten largest. Specimen: blood. All receptors come from a woman between 40 and 55 years old with Graves' hyperthyroidism.

This clonotype was picked up a small number of times. J is TRBJ2-3 and V is TRBV29-1; 12 bases are a match to TRBD2. This CDR3 region has 14 residues. J lost 4 bases, V lost 4 bases, and 3 bases had no gene match. The germline V gene encodes CDR1 SQVTM and CDR2 ANQGSEA. The CDR3 coding sequence is TGCAGCGTTGGACTAGCGGGAGTCTCAGATACGCAGTATTTT. Its translation: CSVGLAGVSDTQYF.

Only a few counts were recorded for this clonotype. The chain is built from TRBV3-1 and TRBJ2-7; D not certain. Germline values: CDR1 LGHDT, CDR2 YNNKEL (reference sequence). Deletions cut 1 base from V and 2 bases from J, with 12 bases between. The CDR3 is 15 amino acids. CDR3 protein: CASSQGSIIAYEQYF. In DNA, the CDR3 is TGTGCCAGCAGCCAAGGGAGCATAATCGCCTACGAGCAGTACTTC.

This clonotype was seen at least ten times. The V and J genes are TRBV27 and TRBJ2-1, with D tentatively TRBD1 (6 bases). V lost 3 bases to trimming and J lost 0 bases, with 12 bases between them. CDR1 and CDR2 from the germline V gene are MNHEY and SMNVEV (reference sequence). The CDR3 spans 16 residues. The CDR3 region is CASSFWTASSYNEQFF. The CDR3, as DNA: TGTGCCAGCAGTTTCTGGACAGCCAGCTCCTACAATGAGCAGTTCTTC.

This clonotype was seen a handful of times. The rearrangement uses TRBV20-1 and TRBJ2-7; 13 bases line up with TRBD2. Trimming at V came to 0 bases and at J to 0 bases, leaving 14 bases not matched to a gene. The CDR3 sequence is 20 residues long. The germline CDR1 and CDR2 sequences are DFQATT and SNEGSKA (reference sequence). The CDR3 sequence is CSAREPRRTGLAGNSYEQYF. The DNA of the CDR3 is TGCAGTGCTAGAGAACCGCGCCGCACGGGACTAGCGGGGAACTCCTACGAGCAGTACTTC.

This clonotype was counted ten times or more. This chain links TRBV10-3 with TRBJ1-1, with TRBD1 matching 7 bases. CDR3 length: 15 residues. The V segment lost 11 bases and the J segment 5 bases; nucleotides outside the gene matches: 17. The V gene's germline CDR1 is ENHRY and CDR2 SYGVKD. This CDR3 is CASRPPTGSETEAFF. The CDR3 region has the DNA TGTGCCTCACGTCCCCCGACAGGGTCGGAAACTGAAGCTTTCTTT.

This clonotype was counted at least ten times. J is TRBJ2-7 and V is TRBV11-2, with 7 bases fitting TRBD2. The germline gives CDR1 SGHAT, CDR2 FQNNGV. This CDR3 has 14 residues. The J segment lost 3 bases and the V segment lost 1 base, leaving 3 bases of the junction unmatched. Written as DNA, the CDR3 is TGTGCCAGCAGCTTAGCGGGGAGGGGCTACGAGCAGTACTTC. Translation gives CASSLAGRGYEQYF.

This CDR3 reads CASSQGQGLDTQYF. The CDR3 nucleotides read TGTGCCAGCAGCCAGGGACAGGGTTTAGATACGCAGTATTTT. The chain has TRBV5-5 and TRBJ2-3; 9 bases are shared with TRBD1. The germline CDR1 and CDR2 sequences are SGHKS and YYEKEE (reference sequence). The V segment lost 4 bases and the J segment 5 bases; nucleotides outside the gene matches: 5. The CDR3 sequence is 14 residues long.

This clonotype was picked up many times. The CDR3 region has the DNA TGTGCCTGGACCTTGACGGGGGGCAATCAGCCCCAGCATTTT. It codes for CAWTLTGGNQPQHF. V and J are TRBV30 and TRBJ1-5, with D perhaps matching TRBD1 (5 bases). Deletions cut 4 bases from V and 2 bases from J, with 12 bases between. This CDR3 is built from 14 residues. Germline CDR1 GTSNPN, CDR2 SVGIG (reference sequence).

This clonotype appeared a few times. V and J are TRBV4-1 and TRBJ2-2; D tentatively reads TRBD1 or TRBD2 (5 bases each). The CDR3 covers 18 residues. The germline V gene has CDR1 MGHRA and CDR2 YSYEKL. The V and J ends lost 2 bases and 3 bases respectively, with 19 bases between them. The CDR3 region is CASSQSPGTPMDTGELFF. The CDR3 nucleotides read TGCGCCAGCAGCCAATCCCCGGGGACCCCAATGGACACCGGGGAGCTGTTTTTT.

This clonotype came up many times. The chain has TRBV5-5 and TRBJ2-5; D tentatively fits TRBD1 or TRBD2 (5 bases each). Germline V gives CDR1 SGHKS, CDR2 YYEKEE (reference sequence). The V end lost 0 bases, the J end lost 4 bases, and 13 bases lay between the germline ends. This CDR3 contains 15 residues. The CDR3 protein is CASSLDVGGRETQYF. The DNA of the CDR3 is TGTGCCAGCAGCTTGGATGTTGGGGGACGAGAGACCCAGTACTTC.

This clonotype has ten or more counts. The CDR3 protein is CASTPLLTSGNYNEQFF. For the CDR3, the DNA is TGTGCCAGCACCCCACTCTTGACTAGCGGGAACTACAATGAGCAGTTCTTC. V and J are TRBV27 and TRBJ2-1; 11 positions agree with TRBD2. CDR1 is MNHEY, CDR2 SMNVEV, per germline (reference sequence). V gave up 7 bases and J gave up 3 bases; unmatched junction bases: 11. The CDR3 is made up of 17 amino acids.

The rearrangement uses TRBV12-5 and TRBJ1-1; D not certain. Deletions cut 1 base from V and 1 base from J, with 4 bases between. This CDR3 has 13 amino acids. Germline V gives CDR1 LGHNT, CDR2 FRNRAP. The CDR3 DNA reads TGTGCTAGTGGTTTGGGGGCGAACACTGAAGCTTTCTTT. Residues: CASGLGANTEAFF.

The chain employs TRBV29-1 and TRBJ1-2; no clear D gene. The CDR3 loop spans 13 amino acids. Germline assignment: CDR1 SQVTM and CDR2 ANQGSEA. Trimming left V 2 bases short and J 1 base short, with 8 bases between. DNA of the CDR3: TGCAGCGTTGAAAACCCGGTTAACTATGGCTACACCTTC. Its translation is CSVENPVNYGYTF.

Only a few counts were recorded for this clonotype. A read error may explain this, as a much larger clone is one base away. CDR3 sequence reads: CSTRISGRPNEQFF. The CDR3 DNA reads TGCAGTACTAGAATTAGCGGGAGGCCGAATGAGCAGTTCTTC. V is TRBV20-1 and J is TRBJ2-1; TRBD2 agrees at 10 bases. This CDR3 region has 14 residues. In germline, CDR1 is DFQATT, CDR2 SNEGSKA (reference sequence).

This rearrangement joins TRBV7-2 to TRBJ2-2, with unresolved D. CDR1 is SGHTA, CDR2 FQGNSA, per germline. This CDR3 comprises 10 residues. The V and J ends lost 8 bases and 6 bases respectively, with 4 bases between them. CDR3 region: CASEAGELFF. In nucleotides, the CDR3 is TGTGCCAGCGAAGCCGGGGAGCTGTTTTTT.

This clonotype appeared a few times. The genes are TRBV5-1 and TRBJ2-7; D is perhaps TRBD2 (5 bases). Trimming removed 3 bases from V and 7 bases from J, with 20 bases in between. The CDR3 runs 15 residues. The V gene's germline CDR1 is SGHRS and CDR2 YFSETQ. The CDR3 here is CASSSGSYPGREQYF. For the CDR3, the DNA is TGCGCCAGCAGCTCGGGCTCGTACCCGGGGAGAGAGCAGTACTTC.

The sample holds a few counts of this clonotype. V and J are TRBV10-3 and TRBJ2-1; 7 positions match TRBD2. Trimming at V came to 10 bases and at J to 3 bases, leaving 12 bases not matched to a gene. Germline V CDR1 and CDR2: ENHRY, SYGVKD. CDR3 length: 15 residues. The CDR3 DNA sequence: TGTGCCACCACCCTCAGCGGGGTGGACTACAATGAGCAGTTCTTC. This translates into CATTLSGVDYNEQFF.

This clonotype was counted at least ten times. The chain recombines TRBV7-9 with TRBJ2-7; D possibly corresponds to TRBD1 (6 bases). The CDR3 length is 16 residues. Trimming removed 4 bases from V and 3 bases from J, with 19 bases in between. Per germline, CDR1 SEHNR and CDR2 FQNEAQ (reference sequence). CDR3 residues: CASSSGGTPDGYEQYF. CDR3 bases: TGTGCCAGCAGCTCAGGTGGGACACCGGACGGCTACGAGCAGTACTTC.

V is TRBV28 and J is TRBJ1-3; D perhaps matches TRBD1 (5 bases). V was clipped by 3 bases and J by 2 bases, with 8 bases between them. The CDR3 covers 14 residues. Germline values: CDR1 MDHEN, CDR2 SYDVKM. CDR3 in DNA: TGTGCCAGCAGTTTCGGGGCAGCTGGAAACACCATATATTTT. Translating gives CASSFGAAGNTIYF.

This clonotype was detected many times. The CDR3 here is CASSLDRAGGETQYF. The CDR3 coding sequence is TGTGCCAGCAGCTTAGACAGGGCGGGTGGAGAGACCCAGTACTTC. This sequence joins TRBV11-2 and TRBJ2-5; TRBD1 or TRBD2 may be the D gene (5 bases each). V was pared by 0 bases and J by 4 bases, with 12 bases between. The CDR3 loop spans 15 amino acids. Germline-derived CDR1 and CDR2 are SGHAT and FQNNGV.

The rearrangement links TRBV19 to TRBJ2-3, with no clear D. Deletions cut 2 bases from V and 6 bases from J, with 12 bases between. The length of the CDR3 is 14 residues. Germline-derived CDR1 and CDR2 are LNHDA and SQIVND (reference sequence). As DNA, the CDR3 is TGTGCCAGTAGTATACCCGCCGCCTCCGATACGCAGTATTTT. Translated: CASSIPAASDTQYF.

This clonotype showed up just a few times. The chain combines TRBV7-6 with TRBJ2-2, with TRBD2 matching 7 bases. The trim removed 4 bases at V and 3 bases at J, leaving 5 bases unmatched. CDR1 and CDR2 (germline): SGHVS, FNYEAQ. The CDR3 spans 15 residues. The CDR3 spells CASSSSGHYTGELFF. The CDR3 nucleotides are TGTGCCAGCAGCTCTAGCGGCCATTACACCGGGGAGCTGTTTTTT.

Ten or more counts support this clonotype. V usage is TRBV30 and J usage is TRBJ2-3; D is undetermined. In germline, CDR1 is GTSNPN, CDR2 SVGIG (reference sequence). Between the trimmed V and J ends, which lost 3 bases and 2 bases, there was a span of 9 bases. The CDR3 is 13 amino acids. This chain's CDR3 is CAWRVDNTDTQYF. CDR3 sequence (DNA): TGTGCCTGGAGGGTAGACAACACAGATACGCAGTATTTT.

The genes are TRBV6-1 and TRBJ1-5; no reliable D call. The germline V gene has CDR1 MNHNS and CDR2 SASEGT. The CDR3 spans 15 residues. Trimming left V 5 bases short and J 0 bases short, with 11 bases between. CDR3 loop: CASSPSIYSNQPQHF. The CDR3 DNA follows: TGTGCCAGCAGTCCCTCGATTTATAGCAATCAGCCCCAGCATTTT.

This clonotype was detected many times. This chain uses TRBV28 with TRBJ1-3; D gene ambiguous. The V gene lost 2 bases and the J gene lost 0 bases, with 8 bases spanning the gap. The CDR3 runs to 15 residues. Germline V gene lookup returns CDR1 MDHEN and CDR2 SYDVKM. The CDR3, as DNA: TGTGCCAGCAGTTTAGCAGCACTCTCTGGAAACACCATATATTTT. Translating it yields CASSLAALSGNTIYF. The full variable domain, its missing parts supplied by reference TRBV28 and TRBJ1-3, is DVKVTQSSRYLVKRTGEKVFLECVQDMDHENMFWYRQDPGLGLRLIYFSYDVKMKEKGDIPEGYSVSREKKERFSLILESASTNQTSMYLCASSLAALSGNTIYFGEGSWLTVV.

The genes are TRBV9 and TRBJ2-3; D gene ambiguous. Germline loops: CDR1 SGDLS, CDR2 YYNGEE. Trimming removed 3 bases at V and 0 bases at J, with 8 bases between. The CDR3 contains 14 residues. The chain's CDR3 is CASSAARSTDTQYF. The CDR3 nucleotides read TGTGCCAGCAGCGCTGCCCGGAGCACAGATACGCAGTATTTT.

V and J are TRBV30 and TRBJ1-1; TRBD1 matches 8 bases. CDR1 GTSNPN and CDR2 SVGIG come from the germline V gene (reference sequence). The CDR3 has 13 residues. Losses at the gene ends were 4 bases for V and 4 bases for J; bases not matched to a gene: 5. The CDR3 DNA is TGTGCCTGGATCGGACAGGGCATCACTGAAGCTTTCTTT. Protein sequence: CAWIGQGITEAFF.

The gene calls are TRBV28 and TRBJ1-6; D is undetermined. The CDR3 covers 13 residues. Trimming took 2 bases from V and 7 from J, leaving 6 bases between them. Germline loops: CDR1 MDHEN, CDR2 SYDVKM. The CDR3 DNA reads as TGTGCCAGCAGTTTAAACAGCAATTCACCCCTCCACTTT. Translated, it gives CASSLNSNSPLHF.

The J gene is TRBJ2-1, the V gene TRBV18, with TRBD2 matching over 13 bases. The V gene end was trimmed by 3 bases and the J gene end by 12 bases; junction bases not matched to a gene: 5. Germline values: CDR1 KGHSH, CDR2 LQKENI. This CDR3 comprises 14 residues. The CDR3: CASSPGLAGESQFF. CDR3 nucleotides: TGTGCCAGCTCACCTGGACTAGCGGGAGAGTCGCAGTTCTTC.

This clonotype has at least ten counts. CDR3 region: CASSLTPGGQPQHF. In nucleotides, the CDR3 is TGTGCCAGCAGTCTTACGCCTGGTGGACAGCCCCAGCATTTT. The rearrangement links TRBV28 to TRBJ1-5; D remains unclear. The germline V gene encodes CDR1 MDHEN and CDR2 SYDVKM. This CDR3 is 14 amino acids long. V was shortened by 5 bases and J by 7 bases, with 15 bases between the two germline ends.